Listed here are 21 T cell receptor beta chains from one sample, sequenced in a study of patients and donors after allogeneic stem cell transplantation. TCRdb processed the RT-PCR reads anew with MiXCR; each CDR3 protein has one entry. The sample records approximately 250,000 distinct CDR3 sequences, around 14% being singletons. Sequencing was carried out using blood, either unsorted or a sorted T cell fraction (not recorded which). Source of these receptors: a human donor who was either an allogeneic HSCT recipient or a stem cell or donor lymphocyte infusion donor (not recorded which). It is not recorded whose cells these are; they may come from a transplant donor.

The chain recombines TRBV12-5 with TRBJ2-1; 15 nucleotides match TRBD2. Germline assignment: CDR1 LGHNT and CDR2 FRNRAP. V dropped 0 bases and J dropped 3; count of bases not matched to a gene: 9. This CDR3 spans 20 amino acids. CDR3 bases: TGTGCTAGTGGTTTGGTAGGACTAGCGGGAGGGCCCTCGCGCTACAATGAGCAGTTCTTC. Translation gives CASGLVGLAGGPSRYNEQFF.

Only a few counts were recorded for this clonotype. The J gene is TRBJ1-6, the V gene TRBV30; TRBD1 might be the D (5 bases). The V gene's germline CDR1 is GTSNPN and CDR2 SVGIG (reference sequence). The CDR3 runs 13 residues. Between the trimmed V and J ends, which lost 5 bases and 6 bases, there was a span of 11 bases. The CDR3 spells CAWWAGSNSPLHF. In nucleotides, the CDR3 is TGTGCCTGGTGGGCAGGGAGTAATTCACCCCTCCACTTT. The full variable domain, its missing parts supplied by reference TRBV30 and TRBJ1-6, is SQTIHQWPATLVQPVGSPLSLECTVEGTSNPNLYWYRQAAGRGLQLLFYSVGIGQISSEVPQNLSASRPQDRQFILSSKKLLLSDSGFYLCAWWAGSNSPLHFGNGTRLTVT.

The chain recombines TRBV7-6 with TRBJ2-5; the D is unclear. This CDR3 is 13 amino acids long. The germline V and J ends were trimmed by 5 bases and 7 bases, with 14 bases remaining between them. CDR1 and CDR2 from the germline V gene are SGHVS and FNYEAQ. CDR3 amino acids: CASSLSEMGTQYF. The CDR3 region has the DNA TGTGCCAGCAGCCTGTCGGAAATGGGGACCCAGTACTTC.

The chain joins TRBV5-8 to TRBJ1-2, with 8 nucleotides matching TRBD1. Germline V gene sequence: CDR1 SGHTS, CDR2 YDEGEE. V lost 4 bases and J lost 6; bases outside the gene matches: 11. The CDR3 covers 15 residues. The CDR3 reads CASSQRTGMYNGYTF. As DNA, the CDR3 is TGTGCCAGCAGCCAGAGGACAGGGATGTACAATGGCTACACCTTC. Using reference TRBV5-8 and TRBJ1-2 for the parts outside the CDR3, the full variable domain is EAGVTQSPTHLIKTRGQQATLRCSPISGHTSVYWYQQALGLGLQFLLWYDEGEERNRGNFPPRFSGRQFPNYSSELNVNALELEDSALYLCASSQRTGMYNGYTFGSGTRLTVV.

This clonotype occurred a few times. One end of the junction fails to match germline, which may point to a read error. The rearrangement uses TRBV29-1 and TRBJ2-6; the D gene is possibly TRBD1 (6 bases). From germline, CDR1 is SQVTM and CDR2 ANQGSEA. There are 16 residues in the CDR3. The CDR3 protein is CSLEDSTHSGANVLTF. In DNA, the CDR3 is TGCAGCCTTGAGGACAGTACTCACTCTGGGGCCAACGTCCTGACTTTC. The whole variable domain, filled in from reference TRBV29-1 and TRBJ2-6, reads SAVISQKPSRDICQRGTSLTIQCQVDSQVTMMFWYRQQPGQSLTLIATANQGSEATYESGFVIDKFPISRPNLTFSTLTVSNMSPEDSSIYLCSLEDSTHSGANVLTFGAGSRLTVL.

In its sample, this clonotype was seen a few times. CDR3 sequence (DNA): TGTGCCAGCAGTGAATATAACAGACAAGAGACCCAGTACTTC. This encodes CASSEYNRQETQYF. The chain carries TRBV25-1 and TRBJ2-5; D gene ambiguous. Germline lookup yields CDR1 MGHDK and CDR2 SYGVNS. V was pared by 0 bases and J by 2 bases, with 7 bases between. The CDR3 is 14 residues long.

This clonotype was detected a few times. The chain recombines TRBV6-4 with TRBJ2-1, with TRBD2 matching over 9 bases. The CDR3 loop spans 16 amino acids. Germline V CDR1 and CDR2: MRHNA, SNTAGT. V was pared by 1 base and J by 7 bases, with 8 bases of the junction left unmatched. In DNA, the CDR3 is TGTGCCAGCAGTGACTTTCGCGGGAGGGCCCGGAATGAGCAGTTCTTC. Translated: CASSDFRGRARNEQFF.

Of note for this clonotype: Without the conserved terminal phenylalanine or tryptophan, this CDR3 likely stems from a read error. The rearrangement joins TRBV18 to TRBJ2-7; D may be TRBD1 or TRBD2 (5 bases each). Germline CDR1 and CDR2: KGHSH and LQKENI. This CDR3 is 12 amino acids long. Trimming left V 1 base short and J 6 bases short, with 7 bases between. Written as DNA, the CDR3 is TGTGCCAGCTCACCACAGGGGAGCGAGCAGTACTTA. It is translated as CASSPQGSEQYL.

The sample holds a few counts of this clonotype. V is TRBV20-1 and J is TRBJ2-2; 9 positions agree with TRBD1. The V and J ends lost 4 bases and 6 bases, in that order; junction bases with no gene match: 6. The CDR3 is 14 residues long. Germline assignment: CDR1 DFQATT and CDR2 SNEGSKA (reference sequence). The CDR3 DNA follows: TGCAGTGCTAATACAGGGGGCGCCTCCGGGGAGCTGTTTTTT. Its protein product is CSANTGGASGELFF.

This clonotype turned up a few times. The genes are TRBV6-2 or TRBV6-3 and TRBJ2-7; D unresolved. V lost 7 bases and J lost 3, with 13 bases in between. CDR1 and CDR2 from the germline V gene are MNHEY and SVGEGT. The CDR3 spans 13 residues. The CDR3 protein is CASKALTVYEQYF. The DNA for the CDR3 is TGTGCCAGCAAGGCCCTCACCGTCTACGAGCAGTACTTC.

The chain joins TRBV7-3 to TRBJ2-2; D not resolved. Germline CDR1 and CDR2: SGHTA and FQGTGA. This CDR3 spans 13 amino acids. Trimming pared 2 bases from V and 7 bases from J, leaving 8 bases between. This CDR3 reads CASSLSLNGELFF. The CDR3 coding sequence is TGTGCCAGCAGCTTATCATTGAACGGGGAGCTGTTTTTT.

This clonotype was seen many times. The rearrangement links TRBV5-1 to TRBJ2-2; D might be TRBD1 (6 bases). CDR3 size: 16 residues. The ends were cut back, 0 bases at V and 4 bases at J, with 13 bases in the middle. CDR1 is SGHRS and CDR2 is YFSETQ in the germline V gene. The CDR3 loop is CASSLGSLGGTGELFF. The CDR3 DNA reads TGCGCCAGCAGCTTGGGATCCCTAGGGGGCACCGGGGAGCTGTTTTTT.

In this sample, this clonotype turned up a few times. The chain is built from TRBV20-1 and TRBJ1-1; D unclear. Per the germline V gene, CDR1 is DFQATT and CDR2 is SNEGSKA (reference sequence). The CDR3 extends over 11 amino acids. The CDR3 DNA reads TGCAGCGTACAGAGGGACACTGAAGCTTTCTTT. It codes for CSVQRDTEAFF.

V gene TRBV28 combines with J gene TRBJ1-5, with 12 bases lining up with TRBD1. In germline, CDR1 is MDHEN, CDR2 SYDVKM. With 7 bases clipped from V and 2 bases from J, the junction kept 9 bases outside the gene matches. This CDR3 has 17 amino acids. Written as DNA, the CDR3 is TGTGCCAGCAATGCGCCGGGACAGGGGGCAGGCAATCAGCCCCAGCATTTT. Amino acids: CASNAPGQGAGNQPQHF.

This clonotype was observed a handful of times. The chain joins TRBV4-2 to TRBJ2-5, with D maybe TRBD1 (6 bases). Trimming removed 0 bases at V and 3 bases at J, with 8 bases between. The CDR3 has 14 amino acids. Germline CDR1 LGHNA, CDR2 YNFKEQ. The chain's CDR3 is CASSQDYREETQYF. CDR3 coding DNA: TGTGCCAGCAGCCAAGATTACAGGGAAGAGACCCAGTACTTC.

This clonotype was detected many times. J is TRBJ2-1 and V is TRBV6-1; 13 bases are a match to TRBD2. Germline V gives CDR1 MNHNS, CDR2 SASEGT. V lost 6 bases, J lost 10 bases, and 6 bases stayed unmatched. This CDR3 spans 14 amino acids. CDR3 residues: CASSPGLAGAEQFF. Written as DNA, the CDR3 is TGTGCCAGCAGCCCTGGACTAGCGGGAGCGGAGCAGTTCTTC.

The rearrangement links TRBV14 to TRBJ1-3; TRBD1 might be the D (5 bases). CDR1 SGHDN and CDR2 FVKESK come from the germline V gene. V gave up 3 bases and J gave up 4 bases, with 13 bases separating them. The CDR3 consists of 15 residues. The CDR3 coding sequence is TGTGCCAGCAGCCATAGAGGGGCCGGGGGAAACACCATATATTTT. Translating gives CASSHRGAGGNTIYF.

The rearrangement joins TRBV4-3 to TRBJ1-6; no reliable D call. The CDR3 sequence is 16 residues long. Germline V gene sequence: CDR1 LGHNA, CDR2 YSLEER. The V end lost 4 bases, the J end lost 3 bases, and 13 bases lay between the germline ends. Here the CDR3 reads CASSPYATDYNSPLHF. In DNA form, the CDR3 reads TGCGCCAGCAGCCCCTATGCAACAGACTATAATTCACCCCTCCACTTT.

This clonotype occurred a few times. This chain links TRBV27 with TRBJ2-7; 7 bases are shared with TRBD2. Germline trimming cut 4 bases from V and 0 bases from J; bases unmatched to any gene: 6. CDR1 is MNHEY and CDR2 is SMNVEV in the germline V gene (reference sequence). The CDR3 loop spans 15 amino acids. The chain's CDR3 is CASSYSGPTSYEQYF. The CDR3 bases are TGTGCCAGCAGTTATAGCGGGCCCACCTCCTACGAGCAGTACTTC.

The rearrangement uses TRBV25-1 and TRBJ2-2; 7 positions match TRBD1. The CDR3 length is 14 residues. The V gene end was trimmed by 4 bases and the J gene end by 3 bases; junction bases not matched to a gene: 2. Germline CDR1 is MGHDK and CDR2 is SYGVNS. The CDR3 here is CASSADRDTGELFF. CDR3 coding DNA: TGTGCCAGCAGTGCAGACAGGGACACCGGGGAGCTGTTTTTT.

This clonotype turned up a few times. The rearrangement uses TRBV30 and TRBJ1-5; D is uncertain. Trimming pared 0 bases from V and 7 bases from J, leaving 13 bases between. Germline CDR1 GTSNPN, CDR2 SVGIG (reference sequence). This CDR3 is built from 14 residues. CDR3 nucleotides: TGTGCCTGGAGTGTACCTGGGCCACGGCAGCCCCAGCATTTT. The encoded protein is CAWSVPGPRQPQHF.